Below, 21 T cell receptor beta chains from the same sample are listed, as sequenced in a study of cytomegalovirus exposure and HLA in healthy donors. Data came from immunoSEQ multiplex PCR; TCRdb stores just in-frame clones and leaves some out. The sample carries about 120,000 clones, about 85% recorded once. The sequenced sample was PBMCs. These receptors all come from a man aged 18 to 29 in good health and CMV-seropositive.

The chain uses TRBV7-2 and TRBJ1-2; D possibly corresponds to TRBD1 (6 bases). This CDR3 comprises 15 residues. Germline V gene sequence: CDR1 SGHTA, CDR2 FQGNSA. V lost 1 base to trimming and J lost 6 bases, with 15 bases between them. The CDR3 region is CASSLGHGTRDGYTF. In DNA, the CDR3 is TGTGCCAGCAGCTTAGGTCACGGGACAAGAGATGGCTACACCTTC. Full variable domain (rest looked up from reference TRBV7-2 and TRBJ1-2): GAGVSQSPSNKVTEKGKDVELRCDPISGHTALYWYRQSLGQGLEFLIYFQGNSAPDKSGLPSDRFSAERTGGSVSTLTIQRTQQEDSAVYLCASSLGHGTRDGYTFGSGTRLTVV.

This clone was found once. The chain uses TRBV7-8 and TRBJ2-1, with 9 bases that match TRBD1. The length of the CDR3 is 15 residues. After removal of 4 bases from V and 4 bases from J, the junction contained 5 bases not matched to a gene. Germline loops: CDR1 SGHVS, CDR2 FQNEAQ. CDR3 sequence: CASSSDRGSYNEQFF. The CDR3 region has the DNA TGTGCCAGCAGCTCCGACAGGGGGTCTTACAATGAGCAGTTCTTC.

The chain couples TRBV5-1 to TRBJ2-5, with 9 bases aligning to TRBD2. The junction had 5 bases not matched to a gene; V was cut back by 0 bases and J by 2 bases. The germline gives CDR1 SGHRS, CDR2 YFSETQ. The CDR3 spans 16 residues. The CDR3 region has the DNA TGCGCCAGCAGCTTGGGCTCTGCGGGGGGGCAAGAGACCCAGTACTTC. Protein product: CASSLGSAGGQETQYF.

This rearrangement joins TRBV14 to TRBJ1-2; no definite D call. V was shortened by 8 bases and J by 4 bases, with 20 bases between the two germline ends. CDR1 is SGHDN, CDR2 FVKESK, per germline. The CDR3 loop spans 15 amino acids. DNA of the CDR3: TGTGCCAGCCTTCTTAGAACCTTTTTGATCTATGGCTACACCTTC. It translates to CASLLRTFLIYGYTF.

The J gene is TRBJ2-1, the V gene TRBV27; 7 nucleotides align to TRBD1. Losses at the gene ends were 6 bases for V and 4 bases for J; bases not matched to a gene: 6. This CDR3 region has 14 residues. Looked up from germline, CDR1 is MNHEY and CDR2 is SMNVEV (reference sequence). CDR3 DNA sequence: TGTGCCAGCAGGAGAATGACAGGGTACAATGAGCAGTTCTTC. This sequence encodes CASRRMTGYNEQFF.

The V call is TRBV30, the J call TRBJ1-4; D remains ambiguous. Germline V gene data show CDR1 as GTSNPN and CDR2 as SVGIG (reference sequence). This CDR3 has 11 amino acids. V was clipped by 4 bases and J by 6 bases, with 6 bases between them. Here the CDR3 DNA reads TGTGCCTGGAATCGGGATGAAAAACTGTTTTTT. Its protein is CAWNRDEKLFF. Together with reference TRBV30 and TRBJ1-4, the CDR3 gives the full variable domain: SQTIHQWPATLVQPVGSPLSLECTVEGTSNPNLYWYRQAAGRGLQLLFYSVGIGQISSEVPQNLSASRPQDRQFILSSKKLLLSDSGFYLCAWNRDEKLFFGSGTQLSVL.

The DNA of the CDR3 is TGTGCCACCAGCAGAGATGCCGGGACCGGGAGTCGAAACTATGGCTACACCTTC. Translating it yields CATSRDAGTGSRNYGYTF. This chain links TRBV15 with TRBJ1-2; tentative D call: TRBD1 (5 bases). This CDR3 is 18 amino acids long. Germline V gene lookup returns CDR1 LNHNV and CDR2 YYDKDF (reference sequence). The V and J ends lost 0 bases and 2 bases respectively, with 19 bases between them.

The chain is built from TRBV7-2 and TRBJ2-1; tentatively, D is TRBD2 (6 bases). The V end lost 7 bases, the J end lost 4 bases, and 17 bases lay between the germline ends. The CDR3 is 15 amino acids. Germline CDR1 is SGHTA and CDR2 is FQGNSA. The chain's CDR3 is CASNAGRGSYNEQFF. The CDR3 DNA sequence: TGTGCCAGCAACGCCGGACGGGGGTCGTACAATGAGCAGTTCTTC.

This chain uses TRBV7-9 with TRBJ1-4, with 7 bases matching TRBD1. The CDR3 contains 12 residues. Germline loops: CDR1 SEHNR, CDR2 FQNEAQ (reference sequence). V trimming: 9 bases; J trimming: 5 bases; junction bases outside the gene matches: 3. The CDR3 DNA is TGTGCCAGTGAGGACAGGAATGAAAAACTGTTTTTT. This codes for CASEDRNEKLFF.

As regards this clone: This same CDR3 is encoded by further DNA sequences in the sample. V and J are TRBV5-1 and TRBJ2-5, with 10 bases identical to TRBD1. V gave up 0 bases and J gave up 3 bases; unmatched junction bases: 2. The germline CDR1 and CDR2 sequences are SGHRS and YFSETQ. This CDR3 has 15 amino acids. The chain's CDR3 is CASSLAGTGEETQYF. CDR3 bases: TGCGCCAGCAGCTTGGCCGGGACAGGGGAAGAGACCCAGTACTTC.

This chain joins TRBV27 and TRBJ1-1; 10 nucleotides align to TRBD1. Unmatched junction bases numbered 6, after V lost 5 bases and J lost 3 bases. Germline V gene lookup returns CDR1 MNHEY and CDR2 SMNVEV (reference sequence). The CDR3 has 15 amino acids. The CDR3 here is CASSITGTGDTEAFF. CDR3 DNA sequence: TGTGCCAGCAGTATTACCGGGACAGGGGACACTGAAGCTTTCTTT.

The chain combines TRBV28 with TRBJ1-1; a weak D match, TRBD1 (6 bases). The V gene lost 4 bases and the J gene lost 4 bases, with 19 bases spanning the gap. Germline CDR1 reads MDHEN; CDR2 reads SYDVKM. The CDR3 runs to 16 residues. The CDR3 region has the DNA TGTGCCAGCAGTTACCCCCCAGGGGAGGGGAGCACTGAAGCTTTCTTT. Amino acids: CASSYPPGEGSTEAFF.

The V and J genes are TRBV19 and TRBJ1-5; D is uncertain. Germline V lookup: CDR1 LNHDA, CDR2 SQIVND (reference sequence). The CDR3 is made up of 13 amino acids. V lost 7 bases and J 1 base, leaving 8 bases between the germline ends. CDR3 nucleotide sequence: TGTGCCAGTAAAGACTGGAGCAATCAGCCCCAGCATTTT. It is translated as CASKDWSNQPQHF.

CDR3 amino acids: CASSQGGVGGRNTEAFF. The CDR3 DNA reads TGCGCCAGCAGCCAGGGGGGGGTAGGGGGTCGGAACACTGAAGCTTTCTTT. The chain has TRBV4-3 and TRBJ1-1, with D tentatively TRBD1 (6 bases). Germline V gene lookup returns CDR1 LGHNA and CDR2 YSLEER. The germline V and J ends were trimmed by 3 bases and 1 base, with 18 bases remaining between them. The CDR3 is made up of 17 amino acids.

A remark on this clone: The conserved phenylalanine or tryptophan normally closing the CDR3 is absent here, so this likely arose from a read error. The chain uses TRBV5-1 and TRBJ2-7; 9 bases are a match to TRBD2. The V gene's germline CDR1 is SGHRS and CDR2 YFSETQ. V dropped 0 bases and J dropped 2; count of bases not matched to a gene: 0. CDR3 size: 14 residues. The CDR3 nucleotides read TGCGCCAGCAGCTTGGCTAGCGGGGCCTACGAGCAGTACCTC. Encoded protein: CASSLASGAYEQYL.

This clone was seen only a few times. This sequence joins TRBV27 and TRBJ1-2; 8 bases are a match to TRBD1. There are 14 residues in the CDR3. Germline V gene sequence: CDR1 MNHEY, CDR2 SMNVEV (reference sequence). The V segment lost 0 bases and the J segment 7 bases; nucleotides outside the gene matches: 4. The CDR3 DNA follows: TGTGCCAGCAGTTTATCGGGCAGGGGGCTTGGCTACACCTTC. This codes for CASSLSGRGLGYTF.

The V and J genes are TRBV5-6 and TRBJ2-3; TRBD2 is a possible D gene (5 bases). The germline CDR1 and CDR2 sequences are SGHDT and YYEEEE. With 4 bases removed from V and 0 bases from J, the gap between germline ends came to 12 bases. This CDR3 comprises 15 residues. CDR3 in amino acids: CASSRPSFSTDTQYF. CDR3 coding DNA: TGTGCCAGCAGCCGGCCTAGCTTTAGCACAGATACGCAGTATTTT.

V usage is TRBV10-3 and J usage is TRBJ2-2, with TRBD1 matching over 8 bases. The germline V gene has CDR1 ENHRY and CDR2 SYGVKD. Trimming cost V 6 bases and J 3 bases; bases outside gene matches: 3. The CDR3 covers 14 residues. The CDR3 coding sequence is TGTGCCATCAGGACAGGGGTCGACACCGGGGAGCTGTTTTTT. It specifies CAIRTGVDTGELFF.

The rearrangement links TRBV5-5 to TRBJ2-3; tentatively, D is TRBD2 (6 bases). V was pared by 0 bases and J by 4 bases, with 18 bases between. The CDR3 runs to 17 residues. Looked up from germline, CDR1 is SGHKS and CDR2 is YYEKEE (reference sequence). The CDR3 sequence is CASSLVGGTNRADTQYF. CDR3 in DNA: TGTGCCAGCAGCTTGGTGGGAGGCACAAATAGGGCAGATACGCAGTATTTT.

V gene TRBV10-2 combines with J gene TRBJ1-1; D uncertain. The CDR3 runs to 14 residues. Germline V gene sequence: CDR1 WSHSY, CDR2 SAAADI. The V and J ends lost 8 bases and 1 base respectively, with 14 bases between them. CDR3 region: CASGQVPRNTEAFF. CDR3 in DNA: TGCGCCAGCGGGCAGGTTCCCAGGAACACTGAAGCTTTCTTT.

The rearrangement links TRBV4-1 to TRBJ2-5; the match to TRBD1 covers 10 bases. CDR1 MGHRA and CDR2 YSYEKL come from the germline V gene. Germline trimming cut 0 bases from V and 4 bases from J; bases unmatched to any gene: 5. The CDR3 sequence is 16 residues long. The CDR3 region is CASSQDGTGDGETQYF. CDR3 bases: TGCGCCAGCAGCCAAGATGGGACAGGGGACGGAGAGACCCAGTACTTC.